This is a list of T cell receptor beta chains from one sample in a study of blood T cell repertoires in COVID-19. The table came from immunoSEQ multiplex PCR; TCRdb's copy has only in-frame clones and leaves some out. The sample shows about 350,000 clones, roughly nine tenths of them seen only once. What was sequenced was peripheral blood. The receptors were gathered from a woman in her sixties with COVID-19, enrolled during active disease. CDR3s include the opening cysteine and the closing phenylalanine or tryptophan. Only some rows state a clone size, as once, few, many or a class for expanded clones.

j_call clone_size v_call cdr3_aa
TRBJ2-1 NA TRBV6-5 CASRRLAGLHNEQFF
TRBJ2-3 NA TRBV7-3 CASSPGLASDTQYF
TRBJ1-5 NA TRBV6-5 CASRKQGDGQPQHF
TRBJ2-6 NA TRBV19 CASTWDSFSGANVLTF
TRBJ1-3 NA TRBV7-9 CASSEWGAGNTIYF
TRBJ2-7 NA TRBV7-9 CASSVPGTSAEQYF
TRBJ2-7 NA TRBV3-1/TRBV3-2 CASSQAGTGLEQYF
TRBJ1-2 NA TRBV11-2 CASSSTNYGYTF
TRBJ1-2 NA TRBV6-1 CASSDPGTPYGYTF
TRBJ1-6 NA TRBV4-1 CASSQAGQRFGSPLHF
TRBJ2-7 NA TRBV25-1 CASSEYGTGAYEQYF
TRBJ2-7 NA TRBV4-2 CASSQAGLHLGYEQYF
TRBJ2-2 NA TRBV9 CASSVGGGAHGELFF
TRBJ1-1 NA TRBV7-2 CASSLGSGANTEAFF
TRBJ2-1 NA TRBV11-2 CASSSKQASYNEQFF
TRBJ2-5 NA TRBV19 CASSIQGAWETQYF
TRBJ1-1 NA TRBV6-5 CASSLNRGLSTEAFF
TRBJ2-1 NA TRBV11-2 CASSYSASSYNEQFF
TRBJ1-3 NA TRBV18 CASSPGVSGNTIYF
TRBJ1-2 once TRBV5-1 CASSPGILDGYTF
TRBJ2-7 NA TRBV3-1/TRBV3-2 CASSQKTSGAPAPYEQYF
TRBJ1-1 NA TRBV6-6 CASSYYRGSRTEAFF
TRBJ2-3 NA TRBV7-3 CASSGDGGTSTDTQYF
TRBJ1-3 NA TRBV4-2 CASSQAGLYSGNTIYF
TRBJ1-5 NA TRBV11-2 CASSSDRGGQPQHF
TRBJ2-3 NA TRBV28 CASSLRTGAWDTQYF
TRBJ1-2 NA TRBV5-1 CASSLRRENYGYTF
TRBJ1-2 NA TRBV18 CASSPLEGAANYGYTF
TRBJ2-7 NA TRBV5-4 CASSDQTGRIYEQYF
TRBJ1-5 NA TRBV12-3/TRBV12-4 CASSSRSDQPQHF
TRBJ1-5 few TRBV9 CASSGGGRNQPQHF
TRBJ1-6 NA TRBV28 CASSPALAGISPLHF
TRBJ2-1 NA TRBV9 CASSVVVSGVNEQFF
TRBJ2-6 once TRBV6-6 CASSPRQGQSSGANVLTF
TRBJ2-7 NA TRBV5-1 CASSLSSYEQYF
TRBJ1-1 NA TRBV9 CASSVTGGTEAFF
TRBJ2-7 NA TRBV18 CASSLDRVEQYF
TRBJ1-1 once TRBV7-8 CASSTTGGTEAFF
TRBJ2-1 NA TRBV6-5 CASSYSGGAPDEQFF
TRBJ2-6 NA TRBV2 CASGDQGALSGANVLTF
TRBJ1-2 NA TRBV4-1 CASSQAWGQGAWGYTF
TRBJ1-4 NA TRBV19 CASRINRDRTEKLFF
TRBJ2-1 NA TRBV27 CASQTSGLADANEQFF
TRBJ1-2 NA TRBV6-5 CASSLNSEYGYTF
TRBJ1-2 NA TRBV6-2/TRBV6-3 CASSYGAENYGYTF
TRBJ2-2 NA TRBV6-4 CASSHSNTGELFF
TRBJ1-1 NA TRBV2 CASRVQRTTEAFF
TRBJ2-5 NA TRBV19 CASSISPPGGVQETQYF
TRBJ2-3 NA TRBV27 CASSTWQGSDTQYF
TRBJ1-4 few TRBV12-3/TRBV12-4 CASSLVAGEKLFF
TRBJ1-2 NA TRBV5-6 CASSPSTGGAYGYTF
TRBJ1-2 NA TRBV28 CASSLTPPGFYGYTF
TRBJ1-1 NA TRBV21-1 CASSKTGLNTEAFF
TRBJ1-5 NA TRBV19 CASSTRAAPISNQPQHF
TRBJ2-7 NA TRBV7-3 CASSNTDSYEQYF